This TCR beta chain comes out of a study of Ad26.COV2.S vaccination and SARS-CoV-2 variants (dated by TCRdb to the early 2020s). In the study overall: Donors in the vaccine arm were drawn from COV1001, a multicentre, randomized, double-blind, placebo-controlled phase I-IIa trial testing Ad26.COV2.S in healthy adults. Ad26.COV2.S was administered intramuscularly at 5 x 10^10 or 1 x 10^11 viral particles, either as a single shot or as two shots given 56 days apart. TCRbeta repertoire sequencing served as the tool for gauging how specific and how broad the SARS-CoV-2-reactive T cell receptors were following Ad26.COV2.S vaccination. A total of 32 samples were included in the TCR-sequenced set, comprising approximately 20 Ad26.COV2.S vaccine recipients, 5 placebo recipients and 8 SARS-CoV-2 convalescent individuals. Participants in the trial were split at random into five groups of five each, receiving low-dose or high-dose Ad26.COV2.S once or twice, or else placebo on both occasions. Throughout the experiments and outcome assessment, investigators stayed blinded to trial group allocation.

The label giving this sample's treatment or condition can be read as: around 19 received Ad26.COV2.S at low or high dose, single or two shots; roughly 5 received placebo; per-sample allocation not given. Repertoires of vaccine and placebo recipients were sequenced from samples taken on day 63 after the first injection. Cohort 1b enrolled some 25 adults aged 18-55 years at a single site in Boston, USA, between 29 July and 7 August 2020. Ad26.COV2.S was a replication-incompetent adenovirus type 26 vector expressing a prefusion-stabilized SARS-CoV-2 spike protein from the original Wuhan strain. The immunoSEQ Assay was used to sequence TCRbeta CDR3 regions. After extraction, genomic DNA underwent amplification by bias-controlled multiplex PCR, followed by high-throughput sequencing. The paper's data handling went like this. To quantify the absolute abundance of every unique TCRbeta CDR3 region, sequences were collapsed and filtered. T cell fraction was estimated by normalization of TCRbeta template counts to usable DNA, with usable DNA being measured through amplification of reference genes present in all nucleated cells. Repertoire TCRs were annotated as SARS-CoV-2-specific by exact matching of V gene, CDR3 amino acid sequence and J gene to a known reactive TCR set. The reference SARS-CoV-2 TCR set came from MIRA and was filtered for enrichment in COVID-19-positive ImmuneCODE repertoires, removing public or cross-reactive TCRs. Based on the MIRA antigens, annotated TCRs were further analysed at the level of specific ORF or position within ORF. Breadth was defined as the number of annotated unique rearrangements divided by the total number of unique productive rearrangements, and depth was defined as the summed frequency of the annotated unique rearrangements. Group comparisons of TCR breadth used two-sided Wilcoxon rank-sum tests. This is the immuneACCESS table as TCRdb keeps it, with only in-frame sequences that have V and J called. A part of the clones is gone; compared with another copy, unresolved V genes explain less than half, and the rest is unexplained. Clone size and the V and J calls come from that table; the DNA yielded D and trimming. The sample profile shows approximately 450,000 clones; 80% to 95% of them were found once. The ten largest clones take up more than 10% of the sample.

From a lookup of the germline V gene (reference sequence), CDR1 and CDR2 are MNHEY and SMNVEV. Between the V and J ends, shortened by 5 bases and 1 base respectively, the junction contains 11 bases. Counted from cysteine to phenylalanine, this CDR3 has 14 amino acids. Only the CDR3 portion is preserved as DNA: 42 bases, with reading frame beginning at the first base. Beyond this particular receptor, the publication reports: After vaccination, substantial breadth of spike-specific CD8+ and CD4+ T cell responses was reported. Vaccine and placebo recipients had similar non-spike TCR breadth, a finding consistent with the vaccine containing only spike. The authors noted that the TCR breadth and depth analyses may have underestimated total T cell responses. Ad26.COV2.S recipients had higher spike-specific TCR breadth than placebo recipients (P = 0.0014). The study was not powered to compare responses between vaccine doses or regimens.

This clone was found a few times. Its cognate antigen has yet to be identified. No clone much larger than this one lies a single base away; base qualities are absent. The TCR originated in a person aged 18 to 59 who received the Ad26.COV2.S COVID-19 vaccine or a placebo. The V and J segments used are TRBV27 and TRBJ1-2; TRBD1 is perhaps the D gene, given 6 matching bases. The starting material was peripheral blood, obtained in a trial of Ad26.COV2.S vaccine versus placebo. The sequence in DNA is TGTGCCAGCAGTGCCGGACAGTATAACTATGGCTACACCTTC. Its coded protein is CASSAGQYNYGYTF.